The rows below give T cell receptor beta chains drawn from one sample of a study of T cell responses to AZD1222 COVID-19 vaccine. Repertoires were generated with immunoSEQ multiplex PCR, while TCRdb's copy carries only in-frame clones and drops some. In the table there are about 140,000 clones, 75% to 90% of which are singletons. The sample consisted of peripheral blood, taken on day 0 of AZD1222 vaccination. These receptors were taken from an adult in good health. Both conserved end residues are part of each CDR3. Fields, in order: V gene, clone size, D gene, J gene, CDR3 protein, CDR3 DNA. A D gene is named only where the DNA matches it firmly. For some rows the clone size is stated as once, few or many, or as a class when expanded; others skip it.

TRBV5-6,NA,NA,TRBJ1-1,CASSTPWTDQNTEAFF,TGTGCCAGCAGCACTCCTTGGACAGACCAGAACACTGAAGCTTTCTTT
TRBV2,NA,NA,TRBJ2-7,CASREVAVRNGEQYF,TGTGCCAGCAGGGAGGTGGCGGTCAGAAACGGCGAGCAGTACTTC
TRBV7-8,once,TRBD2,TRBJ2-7,CASSPSGDPGLAAYEQYF,TGTGCCAGCAGCCCCAGTGGAGATCCGGGACTAGCCGCATACGAGCAGTACTTC
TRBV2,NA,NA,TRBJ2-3,CASIYRTPQDTQYF,TGTGCCAGCATTTACAGGACCCCCCAAGATACGCAGTATTTT
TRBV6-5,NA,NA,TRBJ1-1,CASSYSSWQDTEAFF,TGTGCCAGCAGTTACTCGTCCTGGCAGGACACTGAAGCTTTCTTT
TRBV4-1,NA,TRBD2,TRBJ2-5,CASSQETSGVQETQYF,TGCGCCAGCAGCCAAGAAACTAGCGGGGTCCAAGAGACCCAGTACTTC
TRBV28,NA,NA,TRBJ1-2,CASSFVGTEGYTF,TGTGCCAGCAGTTTCGTGGGAACAGAAGGCTACACCTTC
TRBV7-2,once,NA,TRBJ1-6,CASSLAGTPNSPLHF,TGTGCCAGCAGCTTAGCTGGGACGCCAAATTCACCCCTCCACTTT
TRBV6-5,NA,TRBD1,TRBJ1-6,CASSYGTANSPLHF,TGTGCCAGCAGTTACGGGACAGCTAATTCACCCCTCCACTTT
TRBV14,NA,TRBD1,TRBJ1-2,CASSQDWVDRARAGYTF,TGTGCCAGCAGCCAAGATTGGGTCGACAGGGCTCGTGCTGGCTACACCTTC
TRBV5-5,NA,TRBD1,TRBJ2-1,CASSLGGGTGYNEQFF,TGTGCCAGCAGCTTGGGGGGCGGGACAGGATACAATGAGCAGTTCTTC
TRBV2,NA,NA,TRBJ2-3,CASNVFSDAQYF,TGTGCCAGCAATGTTTTCTCCGACGCGCAGTATTTT
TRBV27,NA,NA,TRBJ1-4,CASRRGSWEKLFF,TGTGCCAGCCGAAGGGGAAGTTGGGAAAAACTGTTTTTT
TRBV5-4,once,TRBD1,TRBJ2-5,CASSWGQGVETQYF,TGTGCCAGCAGCTGGGGACAGGGAGTAGAGACCCAGTACTTC
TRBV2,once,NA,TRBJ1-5,CATRLDKVSNQPQHF,TGTGCCACCCGGCTAGACAAAGTTAGCAATCAGCCCCAGCATTTT
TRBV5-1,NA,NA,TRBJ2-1,CASSSTTSSYNEQFF,TGCGCCAGCAGCAGTACGACCTCCTCCTACAATGAGCAGTTCTTC
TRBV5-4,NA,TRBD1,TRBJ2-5,CASSLVGRGRSGETQYF,TGTGCCAGCAGCTTGGTTGGCAGGGGGCGATCGGGAGAGACCCAGTACTTC
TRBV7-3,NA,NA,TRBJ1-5,CASSPLKGGLDNQPQHF,TGTGCCAGCAGCCCACTAAAGGGGGGTTTGGACAATCAGCCCCAGCATTTT
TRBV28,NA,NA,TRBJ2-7,CASSLYGTEAYEQYF,TGTGCCAGCAGTTTATACGGGACTGAGGCCTACGAGCAGTACTTC
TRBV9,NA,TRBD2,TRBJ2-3,CASSVGTSGTDTQYF,TGTGCCAGCAGCGTAGGGACTAGCGGCACAGATACGCAGTATTTT
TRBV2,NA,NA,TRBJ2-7,CASRQGGFGAYEQYF,TGTGCCAGCAGACAAGGGGGGTTCGGGGCCTACGAGCAGTACTTC
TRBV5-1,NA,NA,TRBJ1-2,CASSPDGGSYYGYTF,TGCGCCAGCAGCCCGGACGGGGGTTCGTACTATGGCTACACCTTC
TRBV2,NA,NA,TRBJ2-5,CASHFSGAETQYF,TGTGCCAGCCATTTTTCGGGAGCAGAGACCCAGTACTTC
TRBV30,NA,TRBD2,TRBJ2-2,CAWFPRPASGGGTGELFF,TGTGCCTGGTTCCCCCGCCCGGCTAGCGGGGGGGGGACCGGGGAGCTGTTTTTT
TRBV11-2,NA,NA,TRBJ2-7,CASSPRRLVKQYF,TGTGCCAGCAGCCCTAGGCGCCTTGTTAAGCAGTACTTC
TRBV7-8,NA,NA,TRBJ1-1,CASSRGRTEAFF,TGTGCCAGCAGCCGAGGGCGCACTGAAGCTTTCTTT